One sample yielded the 13 T cell receptor beta chains listed below, sequenced in a study of blood T cell repertoires in COVID-19. The method was immunoSEQ multiplex PCR; TCRdb's version includes in-frame clones alone and lacks a portion of them. The sample holds roughly 130,000 clones, around 81% seen once. Sequencing was performed on peripheral blood. All receptors derive from a man aged 40-55 years with active or convalescent COVID-19.

This chain connects TRBV7-3 to TRBJ1-3; 8 nucleotides match TRBD1. V was pared by 3 bases and J by 0 bases, with 4 bases of the junction left unmatched. Germline CDR1 SGHTA, CDR2 FQGTGA. This CDR3 region has 16 residues. The CDR3 nucleotides read TGTGCCAGCAGCTTTGGACAGGGAAACTCTGGAAACACCATATATTTT. Amino acids: CASSFGQGNSGNTIYF.

The chain has TRBV18 and TRBJ1-4; 12 bases are a match to TRBD1. The CDR3 has 18 amino acids. Losses at the gene ends were 6 bases for V and 5 bases for J; bases not matched to a gene: 13. CDR1 and CDR2 (germline): KGHSH, LQKENI. This chain's CDR3 is CASSPTLGTGGQNEKLFF. CDR3 bases: TGTGCCAGCTCGCCGACCCTCGGGACAGGGGGCCAAAATGAAAAACTGTTTTTT.

A few counts support this clone. Other DNA sequences of this sample code for an identical CDR3. The gene calls are TRBV4-2 and TRBJ2-5; 8 bases fit TRBD2. Trimming took 0 bases from V and 1 from J; bases not matched to a gene: 1. In germline, CDR1 is LGHNA, CDR2 YNFKEQ. The length of the CDR3 is 15 residues. DNA for the CDR3: TGTGCCAGCAGCCAAGACCGGGGGGGCCAAGAGACCCAGTACTTC. Amino acid sequence: CASSQDRGGQETQYF.

CDR3 in amino acids: CASSAPGDTNQPQHF. The CDR3 DNA sequence: TGTGCCAGCAGTGCCCCCGGGGACACCAATCAGCCCCAGCATTTT. The V gene is TRBV7-9, the J gene TRBJ1-5, with D maybe TRBD1 (6 bases). The CDR3 consists of 15 residues. Looked up from germline, CDR1 is SEHNR and CDR2 is FQNEAQ (reference sequence). Trimming took 6 bases from V and 3 from J, leaving 15 bases between them.

This clone showed up just a few times. The chain has TRBV3-1 (or the pseudogene TRBV3-2) and TRBJ2-7; 11 bases align to TRBD2. This CDR3 spans 13 amino acids. Unmatched junction bases numbered 3, after V lost 6 bases and J lost 5 bases. From germline, CDR1 is LGHDT and CDR2 YNNKEL (reference sequence). CDR3 sequence reads: CASSAGLADEQYF. In nucleotides, the CDR3 is TGTGCCAGCAGTGCGGGACTAGCGGACGAGCAGTACTTC.

The chain carries TRBV7-2 and TRBJ2-5; TRBD2 agrees at 9 bases. CDR3 length: 18 amino acids. V lost 2 bases to trimming and J lost 0 bases; unmatched junction nucleotides: 10. Germline V gene lookup returns CDR1 SGHTA and CDR2 FQGNSA. The CDR3 loop is CASSLFYRSGGHQETQYF. The CDR3 DNA is TGTGCCAGCAGCTTATTTTACCGGAGCGGGGGGCACCAAGAGACCCAGTACTTC.

This clone showed up just a few times. The chain employs TRBV3-1 (or the pseudogene TRBV3-2) and TRBJ2-5, with 11 nucleotides matching TRBD2. Trimming at V came to 10 bases and at J to 2 bases, leaving 3 bases not matched to a gene. Per the germline V gene, CDR1 is LGHDT and CDR2 is YNNKEL (reference sequence). CDR3 length: 13 amino acids. CDR3 in DNA: TGTGCCACCACTAGCGGGGGTCAAGAGACCCAGTACTTC. As protein: CATTSGGQETQYF.

The CDR3 nucleotides read TGTGCCTGGAGCAGGAACAATGAGCAGTTCTTC. Its translation: CAWSRNNEQFF. The rearrangement uses TRBV30 and TRBJ2-1, with unresolved D. From germline, CDR1 is GTSNPN and CDR2 SVGIG (reference sequence). There are 11 residues in the CDR3. V lost 3 bases and J 5 bases, leaving 5 bases between the germline ends.

The V call is TRBV10-3, the J call TRBJ2-7, with D unclear. The CDR3 is 15 amino acids. Trimming removed 8 bases at V and 2 bases at J, with 19 bases between. CDR1 ENHRY and CDR2 SYGVKD come from the germline V gene. In DNA form, the CDR3 reads TGTGCCATCTCACGCGGCTCGGCCAGTGCCTACGAGCAGTACTTC. Translation: CAISRGSASAYEQYF.

The chain uses TRBV3-1 (or the pseudogene TRBV3-2) and TRBJ2-2, with 8 bases that match TRBD1. Germline CDR1 is LGHDT and CDR2 is YNNKEL (reference sequence). This CDR3 spans 14 amino acids. V gave up 7 bases and J gave up 6 bases; unmatched junction bases: 7. CDR3: CASTKQGAAGELFF. CDR3 nucleotides: TGTGCCAGCACCAAGCAGGGGGCGGCCGGGGAGCTGTTTTTT.

About this clone: This sequence may be a read error, since a much larger clone differs from it by one base. The chain uses TRBV9 and TRBJ1-1, with D uncertain. CDR1 and CDR2 from the germline V gene are SGDLS and YYNGEE. This CDR3 comprises 13 residues. Trimming stripped 0 bases from V and 0 bases from J, with 3 bases between. The CDR3 bases are TGTGCCAGCAGCGTAGACATGAACACTGAAGCTTTCTTT. As protein: CASSVDMNTEAFF.

The rearrangement uses TRBV7-9 and TRBJ1-4; 9 nucleotides match TRBD1. J lost 8 bases, V lost 2 bases, and 9 bases had no gene match. The CDR3 covers 16 residues. Germline V CDR1 and CDR2: SEHNR, FQNEAQ (reference sequence). As DNA, the CDR3 is TGTGCCAGCAGCTTAAGACCGGGACAGGGAAGGGAAAAACTGTTTTTT. Protein sequence: CASSLRPGQGREKLFF.

The chain combines TRBV30 with TRBJ2-7; D not resolved. Germline V gene data show CDR1 as GTSNPN and CDR2 as SVGIG (reference sequence). Trimming stripped 0 bases from V and 1 base from J, with 4 bases between. The CDR3 extends over 12 amino acids. The CDR3 is CAWSVLSYEQYF. The CDR3 DNA reads as TGTGCCTGGAGTGTACTGTCCTACGAGCAGTACTTC.